Sequencing of this T cell receptor beta chain was carried out in a study of T cell clones after liver transplantation. The overall study: Tolerance: complete withdrawal held at least one year, liver enzymes staying within twice normal. Overall study results and limits: Rather than being deleted, graft donor-reactive T cells may have moved into the graft.

The protocol was immunoSEQ multiplex PCR, while the TCRdb copy is restricted to in-frame clones and leaves out a portion. The table lists approximately 100,000 clones, about 88% of them singletons. About this clone itself: Its antigen is not identified.

Germline-derived CDR1 and CDR2 are SGHTS and YDEGEE. The CDR3 extends over 12 amino acids. Trimming pared 2 bases from V and 6 bases from J, leaving 9 bases between. The sequencing used CD4+ T cells from blood, collected about 50 months after liver transplant. This receptor was taken from a human patient who received a liver transplant. The graft donor may have given rise to some T cells. V usage is TRBV5-8 and J usage is TRBJ2-7; maybe TRBD2 (6 bases). In DNA form, the CDR3 reads TGTGCCAGCAGCTTAGGGACTGGCGAGCAGTACTTC. Its protein product is CASSLGTGEQYF.